The rows below give T cell receptor beta chains drawn from one sample of a study of cytomegalovirus exposure and HLA in healthy donors. Assay: immunoSEQ multiplex PCR; the TCRdb copy retains only in-frame clones and omits some. The sample lists fewer than 150,000 clones, about 74% occurring once. The sequencing input was PBMCs. These receptors originate from a woman aged 40 to 50 in good health and CMV-seropositive. CDR3s include the opening cysteine and the closing phenylalanine or tryptophan. The order of the fields is J gene, D gene, clone size, V gene, CDR3 DNA, CDR3 protein. The D gene is left open where the match is weak. Size is stated for part of the rows, as once, few or many counts, or as a class when the clone is expanded.

TRBJ1-5,NA,NA,TRBV15,TGTGCCACCAGCAGAGAAGGACGGGCCGGGGGGACCCAGCATTTT,CATSREGRAGGTQHF
TRBJ2-2,TRBD2,NA,TRBV30,TGTGCCTGGAGTGTACTAGCGGGAGGGATGGGCGGGGAGCTGTTTTTT,CAWSVLAGGMGGELFF
TRBJ2-5,TRBD2,once,TRBV6-1,TGTGCCAGCTTGTCGGCAGGGCGGGGGGGAGAGCAGTACTTC,CASLSAGRGGEQYF
TRBJ1-1,NA,few,TRBV5-1,TGCGCCAGCAGCTTGGGTGGGCCTGAAGCTTTCTTT,CASSLGGPEAFF
TRBJ1-6,NA,NA,TRBV2,TGTGCCAGCAGTGACCACCCCGGGAGTAATTCACCCCTCCACTTT,CASSDHPGSNSPLHF
TRBJ2-7,NA,NA,TRBV2,TGTGCCAGCAGTGATAGGCTAGTTGTTTCCGAGCAGTACTTC,CASSDRLVVSEQYF
TRBJ2-3,TRBD2,NA,TRBV6-1,TGTGCCAGCAGTGGGGGCAGCGGGAGGGCAGATACGCAGTATTTT,CASSGGSGRADTQYF
TRBJ2-5,NA,NA,TRBV15,TGTGCCACCAGCAGAGGCCCGGGAAGCCAAGAGACCCAGTACTTC,CATSRGPGSQETQYF
TRBJ2-7,NA,NA,TRBV7-9,TGTGCCAGCAGCTTAGGGACAAACTACGAGCAGTACTTC,CASSLGTNYEQYF
TRBJ2-7,NA,NA,TRBV6-5,TGTGCCAGCAGCCGCCAGGGGGGCGGATCCTACGAGCAGTACTTC,CASSRQGGGSYEQYF
TRBJ1-1,NA,NA,TRBV25-1,TGTGCCAGCAGTGAATCCCCCGACTACACTGAAGCTTTCTTT,CASSESPDYTEAFF
TRBJ2-7,NA,NA,TRBV5-4,TGTGCCAGCAGCTTGGAGCGGGCGATCTCCTACGAGCAGTACTTC,CASSLERAISYEQYF
TRBJ1-1,NA,few,TRBV7-9,TGTGCCAGCAGCGCCGCAGGGGACCCTGAAGCTTTCTTT,CASSAAGDPEAFF
TRBJ2-7,TRBD1,NA,TRBV5-1,TGCGCCAGCAGCTTGGGACAGGGGGCCGACGAGCAGTACTTC,CASSLGQGADEQYF
TRBJ2-7,NA,NA,TRBV9,TGTGCCAGCAAGCCCCGGGACTCGGTCGAGCAGTACTTC,CASKPRDSVEQYF
TRBJ2-3,TRBD2,once,TRBV6-5,TGTGCCAGCAGTTACTCTCTAGCGGGGAGCACAGATACGCAGTATTTT,CASSYSLAGSTDTQYF
TRBJ2-7,TRBD2,once,TRBV30,TGTGCCTGGAGTGTACCGGGGGGAGGACGGTACGAGCAGTACTTC,CAWSVPGGGRYEQYF
TRBJ2-3,NA,NA,TRBV27,TGTGCCAGCAGTTTATCCGTCTGGGCGAGCACAGATACGCAGTATTTT,CASSLSVWASTDTQYF
TRBJ2-1,NA,NA,TRBV15,TGTGCCACCAGCAGAACTAGAGATGATGAGCAGTTCTTC,CATSRTRDDEQFF
TRBJ2-7,NA,NA,TRBV29-1,TGCAGCGTTTCGTGGGAGTACCCCTCCTACGAGCAGTACTTC,CSVSWEYPSYEQYF
TRBJ1-6,TRBD1,NA,TRBV9,TGTGCCAGCAGCGTATCGGGACAGGGGGCTTCACCCCTCCACTTT,CASSVSGQGASPLHF
TRBJ2-5,NA,NA,TRBV20-1,TGCAGTGCTCGTTTACAAGAGACCCAGTACTTC,CSARLQETQYF
TRBJ2-5,NA,NA,TRBV9,TGTGCCAGCAGCGAGGGGGGGCGTGAGGGGACCCAGTACTTC,CASSEGGREGTQYF
TRBJ2-7,TRBD2,NA,TRBV9,TGTGCCAGCAGCCCCCGGGAGGGAAAGGGCGAGCAGTACTTC,CASSPREGKGEQYF
TRBJ2-1,TRBD1,NA,TRBV15,TGTGCCACCAGCAGACCGGGGACAGGCTACAATGAGCAGTTCTTC,CATSRPGTGYNEQFF
TRBJ2-3,NA,NA,TRBV18,TGTGCCAGCTCACCTCTGACTAGAGGCGCAGATACGCAGTATTTT,CASSPLTRGADTQYF
TRBJ2-1,NA,NA,TRBV5-6,TGTGCCAGCAGCCTAGGACCAGGGGCCTACAATGAGCAGTTCTTC,CASSLGPGAYNEQFF
TRBJ2-3,TRBD2,NA,TRBV9,TGTGCCAGCAGCCCAACCGGGGGGGGGAGTACAGATACGCAGTATTTT,CASSPTGGGSTDTQYF
TRBJ1-5,NA,NA,TRBV30,TGTGCCTGGAGTGTGGGCAGGGGTTGGTTTCAGCCCCAGCATTTT,CAWSVGRGWFQPQHF
TRBJ1-1,NA,NA,TRBV29-1,TGCAGCGTTGACTCAGTGAACACTGAAGCTTTCTTT,CSVDSVNTEAFF
TRBJ2-7,TRBD2,NA,TRBV5-6,TGTGCCAGCAGCTACCGACTAGCGGGAGTCTCCTACGAGCAGTACTTC,CASSYRLAGVSYEQYF
TRBJ2-3,TRBD2,NA,TRBV4-3,TGCGCCAGCAGCCAACATGGGGCTAGCGGGGCTAGCACAGATACGCAGTATTTT,CASSQHGASGASTDTQYF
TRBJ2-7,NA,few,TRBV30,TGTGCCTGGAGGGAATGGGGGACACAGTACGAGCAGTACTTC,CAWREWGTQYEQYF
TRBJ1-2,TRBD1,NA,TRBV19,TGTGCCAGTAGTAGACAGGGGGCGGCGGGCTACACCTTC,CASSRQGAAGYTF
TRBJ2-3,NA,NA,TRBV4-1,TGCGCCAGCAGCCAAGAGCTCAGGGGGGCCTTGGATACGCAGTATTTT,CASSQELRGALDTQYF
TRBJ2-2,NA,NA,TRBV4-3,TGCGCCAGCAGCCCCGCGAACACCGGGGAGCTGTTTTTT,CASSPANTGELFF
TRBJ1-3,NA,NA,TRBV14,TGTGCCAGCAGCCCCCTTGGCGGTTCTGGAAACACCATATATTTT,CASSPLGGSGNTIYF
TRBJ2-1,TRBD2,NA,TRBV7-2,TGTGCCAGCAGCTTAAGAGCGGGGGACGGGAATGAGCAGTTCTTC,CASSLRAGDGNEQFF
TRBJ2-1,NA,NA,TRBV7-2,TGTGCCAGCAGCCCCCAATACAATGAGCAGTTCTTC,CASSPQYNEQFF
TRBJ2-3,TRBD1,NA,TRBV12-5,TGTGCTAGTGGTCCGGGACAGAGCACAGATACGCAGTATTTT,CASGPGQSTDTQYF
TRBJ2-1,NA,NA,TRBV19,TGTGCCAGTAGTCCGCCCTACTCCTACAATGAGCAGTTCTTC,CASSPPYSYNEQFF
TRBJ2-3,TRBD2,NA,TRBV4-2,TGTGCCAGCAGCCAACCGGGACTAGCGTCAGATACGCAGTATTTT,CASSQPGLASDTQYF
TRBJ2-5,NA,NA,TRBV25-1,TGTGCCAGCAGTGAACCCAGGGGAATGGGGGAGACCCAGTACTTC,CASSEPRGMGETQYF